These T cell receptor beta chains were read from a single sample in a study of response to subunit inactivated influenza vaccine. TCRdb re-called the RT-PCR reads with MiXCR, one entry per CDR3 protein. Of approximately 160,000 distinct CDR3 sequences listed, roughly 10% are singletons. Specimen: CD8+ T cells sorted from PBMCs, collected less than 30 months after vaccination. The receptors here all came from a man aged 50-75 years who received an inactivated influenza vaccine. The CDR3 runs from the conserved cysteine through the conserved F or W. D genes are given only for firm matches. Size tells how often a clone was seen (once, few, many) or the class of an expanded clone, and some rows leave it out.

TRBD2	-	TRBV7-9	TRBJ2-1	TGTGCCAGCAGCTTAGTTTCTACGGGAGGCTCCTACAATGAGCAGTTCTTC	CASSLVSTGGSYNEQFF
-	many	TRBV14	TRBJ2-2	TGTGCCAGCAGCCACGACACCGGGGAGCTGTTTTTT	CASSHDTGELFF
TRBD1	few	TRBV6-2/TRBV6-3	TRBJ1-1	TGTGCCAGCAGCTACGGGACAGGAAACGCTTTCTTT	CASSYGTGNAFF
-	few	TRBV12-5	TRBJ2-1	TGTGCTAGTGCCCCCTCGGACAGGGAGGGTGAGCAGTTCTTC	CASAPSDREGEQFF
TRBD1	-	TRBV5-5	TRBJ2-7	TGTGCCAGCAGCTGGACAGGGGATAGCTCCTACGAGCAGTACTTC	CASSWTGDSSYEQYF
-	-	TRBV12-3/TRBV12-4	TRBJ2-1	TGTGCCAGCACCTTCAGCTCCTACAATGAGCAGTTCTTC	CASTFSSYNEQFF
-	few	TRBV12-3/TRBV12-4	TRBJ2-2	TGTGCCAGCAGTTTGGGCTTAGCCACCGGGGAGCTGTTTTTT	CASSLGLATGELFF
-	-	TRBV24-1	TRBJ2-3	TGTGCCACCAGTGATGGGGACGGAGAACCCGTCCTGGGCACAGATACGCAGTATTTT	CATSDGDGEPVLGTDTQYF
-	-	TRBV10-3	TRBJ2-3	TGTGCCATCAGAACAAAGCTTACAGGGCCCTCACAAGATACGCAGTATTTT	CAIRTKLTGPSQDTQYF
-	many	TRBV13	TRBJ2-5	TGTGCCAGCAGCCCCGACAGAGATGGGACCCAGTACTTC	CASSPDRDGTQYF
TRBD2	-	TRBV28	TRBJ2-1	TGTGCCAGCAGGCCTCTAGCGGGAGGATCCTACAATGAGCAGTTCTTC	CASRPLAGGSYNEQFF
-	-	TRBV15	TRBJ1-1	TGTGCCACCAGCAGAGTCGGGGAAGGCACTGAAGCTTTCTTT	CATSRVGEGTEAFF
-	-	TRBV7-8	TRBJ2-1	TGTGCCAGCAGCTCTGAGGACCTCGAGCAGTTCTTC	CASSSEDLEQFF
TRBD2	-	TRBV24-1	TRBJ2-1	TGTGCCACCACAGCGGGAGAGTTTTTCAATGAGCAGTTCTTC	CATTAGEFFNEQFF
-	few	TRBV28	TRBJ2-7	TGTGCCAGCAGGGACTCGAGAAATTACGAGCAGTACTTC	CASRDSRNYEQYF
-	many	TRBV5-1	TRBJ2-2	TGCGCCAGCAGCTTGGTACTGACCGGGGAGCTGTTTTTT	CASSLVLTGELFF
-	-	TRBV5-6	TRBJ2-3	TGTGCCAGCAGCCCGTGGACAGATACGCAGTATTTT	CASSPWTDTQYF
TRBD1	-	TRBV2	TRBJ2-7	TGTGCCAGCAGTATGACAGGGATGGCGGACGAGCAGTACTTC	CASSMTGMADEQYF
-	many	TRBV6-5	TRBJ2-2	TGTGCCAGCAGTTACAACCCGGCGGTGGCCGGGGAGCTGTTTTTT	CASSYNPAVAGELFF
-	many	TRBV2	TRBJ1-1	TGTGCCAGCAGTGAAGGGGGGGACACTGAAGCTTTCTTT	CASSEGGDTEAFF
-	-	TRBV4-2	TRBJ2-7	TGTGCCAGCAGCCAAGTGGAGGGGGTCCCCTACGAGCAGTACTTC	CASSQVEGVPYEQYF
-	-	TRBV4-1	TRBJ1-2	TGCGCCAGCAGCCAAGGACCGGGGCGGGAGTATGGCTACACCTTC	CASSQGPGREYGYTF
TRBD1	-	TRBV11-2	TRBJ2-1	TGTGCCAGCAGCCCTACCGGGACAGCATACAATGAGCAGTTCTTC	CASSPTGTAYNEQFF
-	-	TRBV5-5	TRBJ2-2	TGTGCCAGCAGCTGGGCAGGGGAACGGACCGGGGAGCTGTTTTTT	CASSWAGERTGELFF
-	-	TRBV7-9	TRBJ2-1	TGTGCCAGCAGCTTAGTTGAAGAGCTCGGCAATGAGCAGTTCTTC	CASSLVEELGNEQFF
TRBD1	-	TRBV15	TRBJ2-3	TGTGCCACCAGCAGAGTAAGACAGGGCCCCTATACGCAGTATTTT	CATSRVRQGPYTQYF
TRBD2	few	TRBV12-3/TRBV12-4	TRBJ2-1	TGTGCCAGCAAGCTAGCGGGAAGGAACAATGAGCAGTTCTTC	CASKLAGRNNEQFF
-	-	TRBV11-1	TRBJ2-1	TGTGCCAGCAGCTTAGTGTTTGCGGCAAACAATGAGCAGTTCTTC	CASSLVFAANNEQFF
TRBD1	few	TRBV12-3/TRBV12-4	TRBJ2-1	TGTGCCACCAGACCGGGACAGGGGTTCAATGAGCAGTTCTTC	CATRPGQGFNEQFF
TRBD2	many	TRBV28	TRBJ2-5	TGTGCCAGCAGTTTAAATCTCTGGGACTACCATGGAGAGACCCAGTACTTC	CASSLNLWDYHGETQYF
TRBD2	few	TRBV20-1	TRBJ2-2	TGCAGTGCTAGAGATGTGCGGGGGGCGCTGAACACCGGGGAGCTGTTTTTT	CSARDVRGALNTGELFF
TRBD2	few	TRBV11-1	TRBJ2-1	TGTGCCAGCAGACAGACGACTAGCGGAACCCTATCCCCCTACAATGAGCAGTTCTTC	CASRQTTSGTLSPYNEQFF
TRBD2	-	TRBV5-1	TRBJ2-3	TGCGCCAGCGGACGGTATTTGCGGGGGGCAACAGATACGCAGTATTTT	CASGRYLRGATDTQYF
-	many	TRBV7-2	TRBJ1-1	TGTGCCAGCAGCCTAGGGTATAACACTGAAGCTTTCTTT	CASSLGYNTEAFF
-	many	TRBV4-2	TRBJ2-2	TGTGCCAGCAGCCAGTGGCTAGAGACAGCAAACACCGGGGAGCTGTTTTTT	CASSQWLETANTGELFF
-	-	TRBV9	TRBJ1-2	TGTGCCAGCTGCGCTTGGGACGGGACTAACTATGGCTACACCTTC	CASCAWDGTNYGYTF
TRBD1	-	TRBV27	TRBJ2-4	TGTGCCAGCAGTTTAGGGGGCCAAGGACAGGGGACAATTCAGTACTTC	CASSLGGQGQGTIQYF
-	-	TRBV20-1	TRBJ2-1	TGCAGTGACACTCCCCTGAACAGTAACAATGAGCAGTTCTTC	CSDTPLNSNNEQFF
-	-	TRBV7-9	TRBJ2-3	TGTGCCAGCAGCTTTATAGATACGCAGTATTTT	CASSFIDTQYF
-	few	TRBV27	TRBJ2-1	TGTGCCAGCAGTTTCGGACCAGCCTATGAGCAGTTCTTC	CASSFGPAYEQFF
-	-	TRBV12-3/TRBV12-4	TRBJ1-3	TGTGCCAGCTCGGGCGTAGGGCGGACCATATATTTT	CASSGVGRTIYF
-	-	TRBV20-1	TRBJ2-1	TGCAGTGCTTCGAGGGACTCGGAACCCAATGAGCAGTTCTTC	CSASRDSEPNEQFF
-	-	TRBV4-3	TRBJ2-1	TGCGCCAGCAGCCCACGGTGGACAGAATACAATGAGCAGTTCTTC	CASSPRWTEYNEQFF
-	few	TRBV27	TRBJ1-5	TGTGCCAGCAGTTTAAGCGTCATCGGCAATCAGCCCCAGCATTTT	CASSLSVIGNQPQHF
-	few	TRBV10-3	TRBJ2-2	TGTGCCATCAGTGTAGGCGGGGAGACGAACACCGGGGAGCTGTTTTTT	CAISVGGETNTGELFF
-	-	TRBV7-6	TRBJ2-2	TGTGCCAGCAGCGCCCCACGGAGGGAGAACACCGGGGAGCTGTTTTTT	CASSAPRRENTGELFF
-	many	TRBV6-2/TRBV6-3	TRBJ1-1	TGTGCCAGCAGTTACTTGTCAGACCAGAACACTGAAGCTTTCTTT	CASSYLSDQNTEAFF
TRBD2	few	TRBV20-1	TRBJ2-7	TGCAGTGCTAGAGATGGGGGCGGGAGGGGCTACGAGCAGTACTTC	CSARDGGGRGYEQYF
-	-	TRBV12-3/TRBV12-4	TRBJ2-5	TGTGCCAGCTCCTCGGTCCTAGGGGACAATGGCCAAGAGACCCAGTACTTT	CASSSVLGDNGQETQYF
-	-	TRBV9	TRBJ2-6	TGTGCCAGCAGCGAGAGCCTCAGGGGAGCAACTGGGGCCAACGTCCTGACTTTC	CASSESLRGATGANVLTF
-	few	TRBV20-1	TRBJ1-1	TGCAGTGCTAGAGACCACCAGGGCCCCAACACTGAAGCTTTCTTT	CSARDHQGPNTEAFF